This T cell receptor (beta chain) is drawn from a study of T cell responses to AZD1222 COVID-19 vaccine. With 3 bases clipped from V and 10 bases from J, the junction kept 10 bases outside the gene matches. This CDR3 contains 15 residues. Germline assignment: CDR1 SNHLY and CDR2 FYNNEI. Clones were read by immunoSEQ multiplex PCR, and TCRdb kept only the in-frame ones, dropping some. In the table there are some 140,000 clones, about nine tenths of which are singletons. The sequence came from an adult in good health. The source material was peripheral blood, sampled on day 0 of AZD1222 vaccination. The V call is TRBV2, the J call TRBJ2-1, with 9 bases fitting TRBD2. CDR3 protein: CASSERLAGVGEQFF. DNA for the CDR3: TGTGCCAGCAGTGAGCGATTAGCGGGAGTGGGGGAGCAGTTCTTC.